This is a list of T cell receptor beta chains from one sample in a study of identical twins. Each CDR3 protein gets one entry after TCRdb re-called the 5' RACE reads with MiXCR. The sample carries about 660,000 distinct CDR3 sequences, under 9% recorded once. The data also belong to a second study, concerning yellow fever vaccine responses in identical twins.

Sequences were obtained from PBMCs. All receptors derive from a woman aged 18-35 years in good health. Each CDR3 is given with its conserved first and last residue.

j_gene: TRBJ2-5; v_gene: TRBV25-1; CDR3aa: CASSGVGTPAFETQYF
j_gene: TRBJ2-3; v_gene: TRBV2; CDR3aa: CASSDSGTSTDTQYF
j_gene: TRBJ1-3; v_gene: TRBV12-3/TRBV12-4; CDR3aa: CASGQGRNTIYF
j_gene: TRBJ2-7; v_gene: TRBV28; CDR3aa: CASSLIKSYEQYF
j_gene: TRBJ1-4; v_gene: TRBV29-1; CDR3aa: CSVGPGGSPNEKLFF
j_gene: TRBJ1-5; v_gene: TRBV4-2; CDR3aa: CASSQVNQPQHF
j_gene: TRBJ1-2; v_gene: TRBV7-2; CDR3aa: CASSLAPSFGYTF
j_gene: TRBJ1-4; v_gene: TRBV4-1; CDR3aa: CASSSGQGAEKLFF
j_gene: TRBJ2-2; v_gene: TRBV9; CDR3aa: CASSVFTGGSGELFF
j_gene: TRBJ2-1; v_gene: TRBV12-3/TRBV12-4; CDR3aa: CASSTFGASVHNEQFF
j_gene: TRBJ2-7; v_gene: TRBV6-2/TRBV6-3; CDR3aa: CASRGTGTGLYEQYF
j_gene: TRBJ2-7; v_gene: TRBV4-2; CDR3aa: CASSQDLGGTYEQYF
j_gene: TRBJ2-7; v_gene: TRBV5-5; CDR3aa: CASRRDRGLYEQYF
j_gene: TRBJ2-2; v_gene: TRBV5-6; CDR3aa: CASSLVGGRLFF
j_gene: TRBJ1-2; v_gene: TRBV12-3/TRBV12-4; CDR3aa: CASSLGDGGRYNYGYTF
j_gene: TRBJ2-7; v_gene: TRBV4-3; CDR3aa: CASSQDLGIYEQYF
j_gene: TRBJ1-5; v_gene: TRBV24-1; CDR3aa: CATSDPGQADQPQHF
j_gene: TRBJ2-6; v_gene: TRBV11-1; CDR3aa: CASSLAAGGGSGANVLTF
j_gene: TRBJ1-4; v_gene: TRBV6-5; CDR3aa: CASSYSTGVLFF
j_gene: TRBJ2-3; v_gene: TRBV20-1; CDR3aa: CSAQGPPPSGRASDTQYF
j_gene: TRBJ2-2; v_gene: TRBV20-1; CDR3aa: CSARSGLAANTGELFF
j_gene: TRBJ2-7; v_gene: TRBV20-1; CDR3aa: CSARGALYEQYF
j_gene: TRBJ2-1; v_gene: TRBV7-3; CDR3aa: CASSVTAGGDEQFF
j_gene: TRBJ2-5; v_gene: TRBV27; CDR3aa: CASSLSTSGSRETQYF
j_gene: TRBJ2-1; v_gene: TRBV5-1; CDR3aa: CASSLGDASEQFF
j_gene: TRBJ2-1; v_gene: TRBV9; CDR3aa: CASSAARLAGENEQFF
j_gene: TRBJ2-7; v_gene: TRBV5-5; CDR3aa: CASSSGQVVAYEQYF
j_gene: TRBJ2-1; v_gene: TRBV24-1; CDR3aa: CATSDSGTPVTDEQFF
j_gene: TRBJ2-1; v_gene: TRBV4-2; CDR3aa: CASALAGDVGEQFF
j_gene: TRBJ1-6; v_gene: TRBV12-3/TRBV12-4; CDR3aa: CASTPSGNSPLHF
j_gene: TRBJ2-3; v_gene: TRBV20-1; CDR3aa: CSARISTDTQYF
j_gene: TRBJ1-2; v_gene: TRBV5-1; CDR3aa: CASSPGPGRDYGYTF
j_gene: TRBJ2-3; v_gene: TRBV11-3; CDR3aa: CASSYRSGREGDTQYF
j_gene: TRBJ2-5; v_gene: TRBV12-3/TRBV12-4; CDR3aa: CASRTDREQETQYF
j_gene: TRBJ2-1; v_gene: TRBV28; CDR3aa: CASSTTSVGSYNEQFF
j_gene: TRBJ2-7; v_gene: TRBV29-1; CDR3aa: CSASLPSYEQYF
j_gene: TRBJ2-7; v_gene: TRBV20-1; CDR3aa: CSVIGDYEQYF
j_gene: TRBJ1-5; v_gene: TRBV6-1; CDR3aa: CATTLGADLSNQPQHF
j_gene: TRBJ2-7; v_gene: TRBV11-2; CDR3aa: CASSPGLGFSYEQYF
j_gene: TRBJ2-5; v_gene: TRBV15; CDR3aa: CATSRGGQGQETQYF
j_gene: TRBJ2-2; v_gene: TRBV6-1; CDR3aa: CASSSPEGRDTGELFF
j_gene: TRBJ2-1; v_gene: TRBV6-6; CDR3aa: CASINRYEQFF
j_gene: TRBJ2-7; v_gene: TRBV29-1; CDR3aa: CSTLYEQYF
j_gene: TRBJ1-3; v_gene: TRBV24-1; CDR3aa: CATSESGTGDGNTIYF
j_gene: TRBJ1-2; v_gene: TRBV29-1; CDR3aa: CSVVRTGGNYGYTF
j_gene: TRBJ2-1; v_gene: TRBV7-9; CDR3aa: CASSLLGAPSEQFF
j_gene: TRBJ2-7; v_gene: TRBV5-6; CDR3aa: CASSGGGLVTYEQYF
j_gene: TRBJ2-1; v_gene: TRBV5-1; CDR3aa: CASSLLYNEQFF
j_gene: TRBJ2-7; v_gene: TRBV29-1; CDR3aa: CSVGWDSLRYEQYF
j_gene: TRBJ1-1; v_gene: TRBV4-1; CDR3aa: CASSQDPTGRDTEAFF